This TCR beta chain derives from a study of response to subunit inactivated influenza vaccine. Overall study results and limits: Few additional T cells are recruited per seasonal influenza vaccination, authors suggested.

To note about this clonotype: Antigen unknown.

The CDR3 extends over 16 amino acids. Germline V gene sequence: CDR1 SGHRS, CDR2 YFSETQ. The V gene end was trimmed by 4 bases and the J gene end by 6 bases; junction bases not matched to a gene: 9. MiXCR, applied by TCRdb to the RT-PCR reads, yields one record per CDR3 protein. The table includes 610,000 or so distinct CDR3 sequences, 13% to 15% detected once. The receptor was isolated from a man in his fifties or sixties who received an inactivated influenza vaccine. The source material was PBMCs from blood, sampled approximately 13 days after vaccination. V usage is TRBV5-1 and J usage is TRBJ2-6; 8 nucleotides align to TRBD1. The CDR3 bases are TGCGCCAGCAGCCGGGCATCGACAGGGGAGGCCAACGTCCTGACTTTC. Translating it yields CASSRASTGEANVLTF.